What follows are 8 T cell receptor beta chains derived from one specimen sequenced in a study of blood T cell repertoires in COVID-19. Data came from immunoSEQ multiplex PCR; TCRdb stores just in-frame clones and leaves some out. Of 150,000 to 200,000 clones detected, 85% to 90% appear once; the ten largest clones hold 7%. Sequences were obtained from peripheral blood. These receptor sequences come from a man aged 45-60 years with active or convalescent COVID-19.

This chain links TRBV2 with TRBJ1-2; the D is unclear. Germline V gene sequence: CDR1 SNHLY, CDR2 FYNNEI. There are 14 residues in the CDR3. V was trimmed by 5 bases and J by 0 bases, leaving 10 bases between them. The CDR3 is CASSRREANYGYTF. The CDR3 bases are TGTGCCAGCAGTAGGAGAGAAGCTAACTATGGCTACACCTTC.

The rearrangement links TRBV6-6 to TRBJ1-5, with D possibly being TRBD1 (6 bases). Trimming took 7 bases from V and 0 from J, leaving 16 bases between them. The CDR3 has 16 amino acids. Germline V gene lookup returns CDR1 MNHNY and CDR2 SVGAGI (reference sequence). CDR3 region: CASNLQGLNSNQPQHF. DNA for the CDR3: TGTGCCAGCAATCTACAGGGCCTCAATAGCAATCAGCCCCAGCATTTT.

This rearrangement joins TRBV6-2 or TRBV6-3 to TRBJ2-3; D is perhaps TRBD2 (6 bases). With 4 bases removed from V and 5 bases from J, the gap between germline ends came to 13 bases. Germline V gives CDR1 MNHEY, CDR2 SVGEGT. The CDR3 covers 14 residues. Here the CDR3 reads CASSLGGMVDTQYF. CDR3 nucleotide sequence: TGTGCCAGCAGTTTGGGCGGGATGGTAGATACGCAGTATTTT.

The V gene is TRBV13, the J gene TRBJ2-3, with D uncertain. Per the germline V gene, CDR1 is PRHDT and CDR2 is FYEKMQ (reference sequence). V was trimmed by 1 base and J by 4 bases, leaving 6 bases between them. This CDR3 has 13 amino acids. CDR3 sequence (DNA): TGTGCCAGCAGCTTAGCTTCCCCAGATACGCAGTATTTT. Amino acids: CASSLASPDTQYF.

The chain links TRBV30 to TRBJ2-1; 13 bases agree with TRBD2. V lost 3 bases and J lost 4; bases outside the gene matches: 3. Germline loops: CDR1 GTSNPN, CDR2 SVGIG (reference sequence). The length of the CDR3 is 15 residues. This CDR3 reads CAWSEGLAGYNEQFF. CDR3 bases: TGTGCCTGGAGCGAGGGACTAGCGGGATACAATGAGCAGTTCTTC.

Only one count was recorded for this clone. The chain links TRBV19 to TRBJ2-7; 7 bases agree with TRBD2. Germline V gene lookup returns CDR1 LNHDA and CDR2 SQIVND (reference sequence). The trim removed 4 bases at V and 1 base at J, leaving 10 bases unmatched. The CDR3 sequence is 16 residues long. CDR3 sequence: CASSTRAGALSYEQYF. The DNA of the CDR3 is TGTGCCAGTAGTACTAGGGCGGGAGCGCTGTCCTACGAGCAGTACTTC.

This chain connects TRBV19 to TRBJ1-3; D may be TRBD1 (5 bases). This CDR3 region has 15 residues. CDR1 and CDR2 (germline): LNHDA, SQIVND (reference sequence). Trimming removed 1 base at V and 0 bases at J, with 7 bases between. CDR3 in DNA: TGTGCCAGTAGTATAGGACAGCCCTCTGGAAACACCATATATTTT. This encodes CASSIGQPSGNTIYF.

The chain joins TRBV3-1 (or the pseudogene TRBV3-2) to TRBJ1-3; D is perhaps TRBD1 (5 bases). The CDR3 has 14 amino acids. V dropped 4 bases and J dropped 7 bases, with 14 bases sitting between them. CDR1 is LGHDT and CDR2 is YNNKEL in the germline V gene (reference sequence). The CDR3 reads CASSPSSQGNTIYF. CDR3 DNA sequence: TGTGCCAGCAGCCCCTCCTCTCAGGGTAACACCATATATTTT.